Below are 32 T cell receptor beta chains sequenced from a single sample in a study of blood T cell repertoires in COVID-19. The repertoire was sequenced with immunoSEQ multiplex PCR; TCRdb's copy has only in-frame clones and lacks some. The sample holds approximately 280,000 clones, 87% seen once. Sequencing was performed on PBMCs or T cells enriched from blood (not recorded which). Every receptor here comes from a woman between 40 and 50 years old who had recovered from COVID-19.

V usage is TRBV27 and J usage is TRBJ2-2, with D hard to call. Germline assignment: CDR1 MNHEY and CDR2 SMNVEV (reference sequence). This CDR3 contains 15 residues. The germline V and J ends were trimmed by 0 bases and 5 bases, with 10 bases remaining between them. The CDR3 loop is CASSLSFGGTGELFF. The CDR3, as DNA: TGTGCCAGCAGTTTATCGTTCGGCGGAACCGGGGAGCTGTTTTTT.

This clone has a single count. The gene calls are TRBV6-5 and TRBJ2-1; 8 bases map to TRBD1. This CDR3 is 13 amino acids long. J lost 8 bases, V lost 5 bases, and 5 bases had no gene match. Germline assignment: CDR1 MNHEY and CDR2 SVGAGI. CDR3 protein: CASSRDRFYEQFF. The CDR3 DNA is TGTGCCAGCAGTCGGGACAGGTTTTATGAGCAGTTCTTC.

This clone was counted a single time. The chain joins TRBV19 to TRBJ2-2; TRBD1 matches 7 bases. The CDR3 is 12 residues long. Germline-derived CDR1 and CDR2 are LNHDA and SQIVND (reference sequence). Trimming cost V 6 bases and J 5 bases; bases outside gene matches: 0. Written as DNA, the CDR3 is TGTGCCAGTAGGACAGGGACCGGGGAGCTGTTTTTT. Protein product: CASRTGTGELFF.

This sequence joins TRBV6-5 and TRBJ1-2; 8 nucleotides agree with TRBD1. Germline CDR1 and CDR2: MNHEY and SVGAGI. CDR3 length: 14 residues. V lost 5 bases, J lost 6 bases, and 8 bases stayed unmatched. The CDR3 is CASSSGQGLHGYTF. As DNA, the CDR3 is TGTGCCAGCAGTAGCGGACAGGGCCTCCATGGCTACACCTTC.

The rearrangement uses TRBV5-1 and TRBJ1-1; D is unclear. The germline V gene encodes CDR1 SGHRS and CDR2 YFSETQ. Trimming removed 0 bases from V and 5 bases from J, with 14 bases in between. There are 15 residues in the CDR3. As DNA, the CDR3 is TGCGCCAGCAGCTTGGTGGGCAGTACTTCGACTGAAGCTTTCTTT. This codes for CASSLVGSTSTEAFF.

The chain employs TRBV7-3 and TRBJ2-1; TRBD2 matches 7 bases. Germline lookup yields CDR1 SGHTA and CDR2 FQGTGA. V gave up 3 bases and J gave up 9 bases; unmatched junction bases: 8. The CDR3 has 14 residues. CDR3 sequence (DNA): TGTGCCAGCAGCTTTGTGGCGGGAGCCGGTGAGCAGTTCTTC. It specifies CASSFVAGAGEQFF.

The chain couples TRBV30 to TRBJ2-1; 13 bases are shared with TRBD2. The germline V gene has CDR1 GTSNPN and CDR2 SVGIG (reference sequence). The CDR3 is 14 amino acids. V shed 5 bases, J shed 7 bases, and the junction held 5 bases outside the gene matches. CDR3: CAWELAGGLNEQFF. As DNA, the CDR3 is TGTGCCTGGGAACTAGCGGGAGGGTTGAATGAGCAGTTCTTC.

This clone is a singleton in its sample. The chain couples TRBV18 to TRBJ2-6; TRBD2 aligns across 8 bases. Losses at the gene ends were 5 bases for V and 4 bases for J; bases not matched to a gene: 7. The CDR3 is made up of 16 amino acids. CDR1 is KGHSH, CDR2 LQKENI, per germline. The CDR3 sequence is CASSYGLAAGANVLTF. The CDR3 nucleotides read TGTGCCAGCTCATACGGACTAGCTGCCGGGGCCAACGTCCTGACTTTC. The whole variable domain, filled in from reference TRBV18 and TRBJ2-6, reads NAGVMQNPRHLVRRRGQEARLRCSPMKGHSHVYWYRQLPEEGLKFMVYLQKENIIDESGMPKERFSAEFPKEGPSILRIQQVVRGDSAAYFCASSYGLAAGANVLTFGAGSRLTVL.

The V call is TRBV5-1, the J call TRBJ2-7, with D perhaps matching TRBD1 (6 bases). V was cut by 3 bases and J by 3 bases, with 7 bases left in between. Germline CDR1 reads SGHRS; CDR2 reads YFSETQ. The CDR3 runs 12 residues. As DNA, the CDR3 is TGCGCCAGCAGCTGGGACAACTACGAGCAGTACTTC. Encoded protein: CASSWDNYEQYF.

This sequence joins TRBV5-4 and TRBJ2-3; 9 bases fit TRBD1. J gave up 4 bases and V 3 bases, and 12 bases lay outside the gene matches. The V gene's germline CDR1 is SGHNT and CDR2 YYREEE (reference sequence). CDR3 length equals 17 residues. CDR3 bases: TGTGCCAGCAGCTCTGGGACCGGGACAGGGTTGCCAGATACGCAGTATTTT. This codes for CASSSGTGTGLPDTQYF.

The rearrangement uses TRBV30 and TRBJ1-4; TRBD1 matches 11 bases. The CDR3 is made up of 13 amino acids. CDR1 is GTSNPN, CDR2 SVGIG, per germline (reference sequence). J was trimmed by 8 bases and V by 5 bases; bases with no gene match: 4. Here the CDR3 DNA reads TGTGCCTGGGGACAGGGGGCTCGAGAAAAACTGTTTTTT. Protein: CAWGQGAREKLFF.

This rearrangement joins TRBV3-1 (or the pseudogene TRBV3-2) to TRBJ2-3; 8 bases match TRBD2. The CDR3 sequence is 17 residues long. Germline lookup yields CDR1 LGHDT and CDR2 YNNKEL (reference sequence). V gave up 1 base and J gave up 0 bases; unmatched junction bases: 6. The CDR3 loop is CASSQVPSGWSTDTQYF. CDR3 in DNA: TGTGCCAGCAGCCAAGTGCCTAGCGGGTGGAGCACAGATACGCAGTATTTT.

J is TRBJ2-5 and V is TRBV6-5, with 9 bases identical to TRBD2. V dropped 6 bases and J dropped 5; count of bases not matched to a gene: 10. CDR1 is MNHEY, CDR2 SVGAGI, per germline. The CDR3 has 15 residues. The CDR3 nucleotides read TGTGCCAGCAGGACAGCGGGAGGAATACTGGAGACCCAGTACTTC. Amino acid sequence: CASRTAGGILETQYF.

This clone has only one observation. The rearrangement uses TRBV30 and TRBJ1-2, with 8 bases identical to TRBD1. The germline V gene encodes CDR1 GTSNPN and CDR2 SVGIG (reference sequence). Losses at the gene ends were 1 base for V and 5 bases for J; bases not matched to a gene: 9. This CDR3 spans 15 amino acids. CDR3 DNA: TGTGCCTGGAGTGACCCCAGGGGGCTCGGGTATGGCTACACCTTC. It yields the protein CAWSDPRGLGYGYTF.

CDR3: CASRIAEGQPQHF. The CDR3 DNA reads as TGTGCCAGCAGAATTGCAGAGGGTCAGCCCCAGCATTTT. The gene calls are TRBV2 and TRBJ1-5; D is ambiguous. The CDR3 loop spans 13 amino acids. Trimming cost V 6 bases and J 6 bases, with 12 bases left between them. Germline CDR1 is SNHLY and CDR2 is FYNNEI. Complete variable domain (other parts from reference TRBV2 and TRBJ1-5): EPEVTQTPSHQVTQMGQEVILRCVPISNHLYFYWYRQILGQKVEFLVSFYNNEISEKSEIFDDQFSVERPDGSNFTLKIRSTKLEDSAMYFCASRIAEGQPQHFGDGTRLSIL.

This clone was observed a single time. The chain employs TRBV9 and TRBJ1-1; no clear D gene. The CDR3 extends over 13 amino acids. Trimming cost V 3 bases and J 2 bases, with 8 bases left between them. CDR1 and CDR2 from the germline V gene are SGDLS and YYNGEE. The CDR3 DNA sequence: TGTGCCAGCAGCGGAACAAGAAACACTGAAGCTTTCTTT. It codes for CASSGTRNTEAFF.

The V and J genes are TRBV7-9 and TRBJ2-3, with 10 nucleotides matching TRBD2. V lost 5 bases and J lost 2; bases outside the gene matches: 7. Germline CDR1 is SEHNR and CDR2 is FQNEAQ (reference sequence). The CDR3 is 16 amino acids. CDR3 coding DNA: TGTGCCAGCAGCCCGAGACTAGCGGGTCCCACAGATACGCAGTATTTT. Translation gives CASSPRLAGPTDTQYF.

Concerning this clone: The sample holds other DNA sequences that translate to the same CDR3. This rearrangement joins TRBV27 to TRBJ1-1, with D unresolved. From germline, CDR1 is MNHEY and CDR2 SMNVEV (reference sequence). The CDR3 runs to 13 residues. The V end was cut by 0 bases, the J end by 2 bases, with 4 bases between. CDR3 loop: CASSLSLNTEAFF. Written as DNA, the CDR3 is TGTGCCAGCAGTTTATCCCTAAACACTGAAGCTTTCTTT.

This chain connects TRBV19 to TRBJ2-1; 8 bases map to TRBD2. V shed 7 bases, J shed 8 bases, and the junction held 19 bases outside the gene matches. Looked up from germline, CDR1 is LNHDA and CDR2 is SQIVND (reference sequence). The CDR3 is made up of 17 amino acids. As DNA, the CDR3 is TGTGCCAGTAAAGGATTAGCGGGAAGCCACAGTCCTGATGAGCAGTTCTTC. Protein: CASKGLAGSHSPDEQFF.

The V call is TRBV29-1, the J call TRBJ2-3; 10 bases align to TRBD2. Germline V lookup: CDR1 SQVTM, CDR2 ANQGSEA. The V gene end was trimmed by 4 bases and the J gene end by 5 bases; junction bases not matched to a gene: 6. The CDR3 is made up of 14 amino acids. The chain's CDR3 is CSVALAGIGDTQYF. DNA for the CDR3: TGCAGCGTTGCACTAGCGGGAATAGGAGATACGCAGTATTTT.

CDR3 sequence reads: CASSYRQGGARYTDTQYF. The CDR3 coding sequence is TGTGCCAGCAGTTATCGACAGGGTGGCGCCCGGTACACAGATACGCAGTATTTT. The V gene is TRBV6-2 or TRBV6-3, the J gene TRBJ2-3; 7 bases map to TRBD1. V dropped 3 bases and J dropped 2; count of bases not matched to a gene: 14. Germline lookup yields CDR1 MNHEY and CDR2 SVGEGT. This CDR3 has 18 amino acids.

V gene TRBV28 combines with J gene TRBJ2-7; 7 bases are shared with TRBD1. CDR1 is MDHEN and CDR2 is SYDVKM in the germline V gene. J gave up 3 bases and V 7 bases, and 9 bases lay outside the gene matches. The CDR3 contains 14 residues. The CDR3 nucleotides are TGTGCCAGCAAAGACAGGGTCCGGAACTACGAGCAGTACTTC. This encodes CASKDRVRNYEQYF.

Written as DNA, the CDR3 is TGTGCCAGCAGTATCAAGGGACTACCCGGGGCCGAGCAGTACTTC. Residues: CASSIKGLPGAEQYF. The chain couples TRBV27 to TRBJ2-7; the match to TRBD2 covers 7 bases. The trim removed 5 bases at V and 6 bases at J, leaving 13 bases unmatched. Germline CDR1 is MNHEY and CDR2 is SMNVEV (reference sequence). The CDR3 has 15 residues.

This sequence joins TRBV2 and TRBJ2-1, with 9 positions matching TRBD2. Germline CDR1 is SNHLY and CDR2 is FYNNEI. Losses at the gene ends were 7 bases for V and 5 bases for J; bases not matched to a gene: 3. This CDR3 comprises 13 residues. The CDR3 nucleotides are TGTGCCAGCAAAGGACTAGCGAACAATGAGCAGTTCTTC. It codes for CASKGLANNEQFF.

The chain combines TRBV18 with TRBJ2-7, with D possibly matching TRBD1 (6 bases). V was clipped by 5 bases and J by 4 bases, with 12 bases between them. The germline CDR1 and CDR2 sequences are KGHSH and LQKENI. The CDR3 consists of 13 residues. DNA of the CDR3: TGTGCCAGCTCATCCCGGGACACATACGAGCAGTACTTC. Translating it yields CASSSRDTYEQYF.

The chain has TRBV30 and TRBJ2-7; 7 positions match TRBD1. V shed 5 bases and J 0 bases; nucleotides not matched to a gene: 7. CDR3 length equals 14 residues. From germline, CDR1 is GTSNPN and CDR2 SVGIG (reference sequence). In DNA form, the CDR3 reads TGTGCCTGGGACTCCGGGACAGCCTCCTACGAGCAGTACTTC. Translation: CAWDSGTASYEQYF.

J is TRBJ2-6 and V is TRBV9; D perhaps matches TRBD1 (5 bases). The CDR3 length is 17 residues. Trimming shortened V by 0 bases and J by 1 base, and 11 bases separated the two germline ends. Germline CDR1 is SGDLS and CDR2 is YYNGEE. CDR3 coding DNA: TGTGCCAGCAGCGTAGGGGTGGGGCTGTCTGGGGCCAACGTCCTGACTTTC. Its protein is CASSVGVGLSGANVLTF.

The rearrangement uses TRBV4-2 and TRBJ2-4; 9 bases fit TRBD2. Trimming removed 2 bases from V and 6 bases from J; junction bases left unmatched: 5. Germline V gene data show CDR1 as LGHNA and CDR2 as YNFKEQ. This CDR3 has 15 amino acids. CDR3 coding DNA: TGTGCCAGCAGCCAAATAGCGGGAGAGGGAAACATTCAGTACTTC. Translation: CASSQIAGEGNIQYF.

The V call is TRBV23-1, the J call TRBJ2-7; TRBD1 matches 7 bases. TRBV23-1 is known as an ORF, though its function is uncertain. The CDR3 length is 16 residues. V lost 2 bases to trimming and J lost 3 bases; unmatched junction nucleotides: 10. The CDR3 loop reads CASSQPLRQGHYEQYF. The CDR3 coding sequence is TGCGCCAGCAGTCAACCCCTCCGACAGGGCCACTACGAGCAGTACTTC.

J is TRBJ1-5 and V is TRBV24-1; D gene uncertain. The CDR3 runs 13 residues. CDR1 is KGHDR, CDR2 SFDVKD, per germline. V was pared by 2 bases and J by 6 bases, with 7 bases between. The CDR3 protein is CATSDSGVQPQHF. In DNA form, the CDR3 reads TGTGCCACCAGTGATTCCGGGGTTCAGCCCCAGCATTTT.

This clone has a single count. The chain carries TRBV7-3 and TRBJ2-5; 9 bases fit TRBD1. The CDR3 has 13 residues. V shed 3 bases, J shed 5 bases, and the junction held 1 base outside the gene matches. Germline values: CDR1 SGHTA, CDR2 FQGTGA. The CDR3 is CASSFGQGETQYF. The CDR3 coding sequence is TGTGCCAGCAGCTTCGGACAGGGGGAGACCCAGTACTTC.

The rearrangement links TRBV11-2 to TRBJ2-7; 9 positions match TRBD1. Germline CDR1 is SGHAT and CDR2 is FQNNGV. The CDR3 has 13 amino acids. Trimming removed 4 bases from V and 4 bases from J; junction bases left unmatched: 2. This chain's CDR3 is CASSWTGEYEQYF. Here the CDR3 DNA reads TGTGCCAGCAGCTGGACAGGGGAATACGAGCAGTACTTC.